This T cell receptor beta chain was recorded in a study of somatic mutations in cytotoxic T cells in rheumatoid arthritis (dated by TCRdb to about 2017). At the level of the whole study: Right after diagnosis and prior to the start of any treatment, 30 ml EDTA of peripheral blood was drawn from patients. A FACSAria II or Sony SH800 was used to flow-sort some V beta antibody-stained T-cell populations at nearly 100% purity, and TCRB sequencing was also done on sorted V beta1+ cells. The study asked whether expanded CD8+ T-cell clones in newly diagnosed, untreated rheumatoid arthritis carry somatic mutations, and used TCRB deep sequencing to characterize clonality. TCRB deep sequencing covered 50 to 75 patients with rheumatoid arthritis along with about 20 healthy controls. The median ages of the patient and control groups were essentially identical. Study-wide conclusions, independent of this receptor: CD8+ clonality increased with age in patients (Spearman r ≈ 0.46) but not in healthy controls. Viral specificity could not be ruled out by absence from virus-specific databases, and the antigen targets of the expanded CD8+ clones remained unknown. Rheumatoid arthritis patients and age-matched healthy controls did not significantly differ in CD8+ T-cell clonality. The slight TRBV07 underrepresentation in patients was not adjusted for multiple comparisons. In about an eighth of the roughly 60 patients the largest CD8+ clone exceeded 20% of CD8+ cells, and several identical CD8+ TCRB sequences were shared between blood and synovial fluid.

Genomic DNA underwent TCRB CDR3 sequencing using the immunoSEQ assay. Per the authors' processing: When patient CD8+ clones exceeding 1% were checked against published virus-specific TCRB sequences, only a few matched. Nothing other than productive TCRB rearrangements was included in the analyses. Defining a clone by its unique TCRB CDR3 sequence, the study calculated clonality as a productive clonality index derived from Shannon entropy. The template counts of each clone relative to the total templates per sample were used to calculate repertoire overlap between two samples. A correlation with a Spearman r of around 0.6 was found between V-gene usage by flow cytometry and V-gene usage by TCRB sequencing. Entries here come from immuneACCESS through TCRdb and include only in-frame sequences with V and J called. Some clones fail to appear in such tables; in the studies checked, an unresolved V gene covers under half of the shortfall, and the cause of the remainder is unknown. That table furnishes V, J and clone size, whereas the DNA furnished D and trimming. The sample includes about 17,000 clones, with approximately 80% observed a single time. Together, the top ten hold 10% of the sample.

On this clone: It lacks a known antigen. No base-level quality is on record; no much larger clone is a single base apart.

The CDR3 spans 12 residues, from the cysteine through the phenylalanine. The DNA shown is the 36-base CDR3, in frame from base 1. V and J lose 5 bases and 5 bases, and a span of 9 bases separates them. Taken from the germline V gene (reference sequence), the CDR1 and CDR2 loops are LNHDA and SQIVND. CD4+ and CD8+ cells were isolated by positive magnetic bead selection on an AutoMACS, and purity was checked by flow cytometry. Initial screening for clonal expansions relied on flow cytometry with a TCR V beta antibody panel, after which sorted CD8+ fractions underwent TCRB deep sequencing for characterization. Ficoll-Paque PLUS density gradient separation was used to isolate peripheral blood mononuclear cells. Nucleospin Tissue or Tissue XS kits were used to extract DNA from CD4-enriched, CD8-enriched or PBMC samples, and a Qubit 2.0 fluorometer was used for quantification.

The receptor was isolated from an adult with rheumatoid arthritis. The V and J segments used are TRBV19 and TRBJ2-5; the D gene cannot be resolved reliably. The sample consisted of CD8+ T cells sorted from blood. CDR3 region: CASSSPWETQYF. The base sequence is TGTGCCAGTAGTTCTCCATGGGAGACCCAGTACTTC.